A selection of T cell receptor beta chains follows, all from one sample in a study of T cell changes during pregnancy in multiple sclerosis. Here immunoSEQ multiplex PCR was the method, and the copy in TCRdb shows in-frame clones only, minus some. This table holds more than 15,000 clones, 80% to 90% found once. This sample comprised CD8+ T cells from peripheral blood mononuclear cells, obtained in the second trimester of pregnancy. The receptor source for this set is a female donor in good health, enrolled as a control in a pregnancy study. CDR3s include the opening cysteine and the closing phenylalanine or tryptophan. Each record gives: clone size, D gene, V gene, J gene, CDR3 protein, CDR3 DNA. The D gene is left open where the match is weak. Clone size, where shown, is once, few, many, or a class for clones that have expanded.

-	TRBD1	TRBV7-2	TRBJ1-2	CASIEGTGIANYGYTF	TGTGCCAGCATCGAAGGGACAGGCATCGCTAACTATGGCTACACCTTC
few	-	TRBV15	TRBJ2-6	CATSLRQGTGANVLTF	TGTGCCACCAGCCTGCGGCAGGGGACGGGGGCCAACGTCCTGACTTTC
-	TRBD1	TRBV5-6	TRBJ1-1	CASSVDRVGTEAFF	TGTGCCAGCAGCGTGGACAGGGTCGGCACTGAAGCTTTCTTT
-	-	TRBV20-1	TRBJ2-2	CSASRVGELFF	TGCAGTGCTAGCAGGGTCGGGGAGCTGTTTTTT
-	TRBD2	TRBV6-4	TRBJ2-3	CASSDSRGSTDTQYF	TGTGCCAGCAGTGACTCGCGGGGGAGCACAGATACGCAGTATTTT
-	TRBD2	TRBV6-1	TRBJ2-1	CASSEGSGGAGEQFF	TGTGCCAGCAGTGAAGGAAGCGGGGGGGCTGGGGAGCAGTTCTTC
medium-sized	-	TRBV19	TRBJ1-1	CASSIVAGNTEAFF	TGTGCCAGTAGTATTGTAGCCGGGAACACTGAAGCTTTCTTT
-	-	TRBV5-6	TRBJ1-4	CASSATAYNEKLFF	TGTGCCAGCAGCGCGACAGCTTATAATGAAAAACTGTTTTTT
-	-	TRBV27	TRBJ1-1	CASSLSSGAAEAFF	TGTGCCAGCAGTTTATCGAGTGGGGCCGCTGAAGCTTTCTTT
-	TRBD1	TRBV28	TRBJ1-5	CASSHDRGSNQPQHF	TGTGCCAGCAGCCATGACAGGGGCAGCAATCAGCCCCAGCATTTT
-	-	TRBV27	TRBJ2-7	CASSGLSSYEQYF	TGTGCCAGCAGTGGACTCTCCTCCTACGAGCAGTACTTC
-	-	TRBV5-6	TRBJ2-7	CASSLGFRTDSYEQYF	TGTGCCAGCAGTCTTGGGTTCCGGACAGATTCCTACGAGCAGTACTTC
-	TRBD1	TRBV5-5	TRBJ1-2	CASSLGGGANYGYTF	TGTGCCAGCAGCTTGGGAGGGGGCGCTAACTATGGCTACACCTTC
-	-	TRBV7-9	TRBJ2-6	CASSDDSLSGANVLTF	TGTGCCAGCAGCGACGACAGCCTCTCTGGGGCCAACGTCCTGACTTTC
-	TRBD1	TRBV27	TRBJ2-1	CASSPGQGTYNEQFF	TGTGCCAGCAGTCCCGGACAGGGGACCTACAATGAGCAGTTCTTC
-	TRBD1	TRBV23-1	TRBJ1-3	CASSPRRDRVGNTIYF	TGCGCCAGCAGTCCGCGACGGGACAGGGTTGGAAACACCATATATTTT
-	TRBD1	TRBV6-5	TRBJ2-2	CASNVGQGVVGELFF	TGTGCCAGCAACGTGGGACAGGGGGTGGTCGGGGAGCTGTTTTTT
-	-	TRBV15	TRBJ1-3	CATSRGTTGNTIYF	TGTGCCACCAGCAGAGGGACAACTGGAAACACCATATATTTT
-	TRBD1	TRBV28	TRBJ2-3	CASSFEDRGIDTQYF	TGTGCCAGCAGTTTCGAGGACAGGGGAATAGATACGCAGTATTTT
-	-	TRBV27	TRBJ1-3	CASSLTGGGNTIYF	TGTGCCAGCAGTTTGACAGGAGGTGGAAACACCATATATTTT
-	-	TRBV6-4	TRBJ2-7	CASSEGAGSAREQYF	TGTGCCAGCAGTGAAGGGGCAGGCTCCGCGCGGGAGCAGTACTTC
-	-	TRBV27	TRBJ2-7	CASSPRRTRFEQYF	TGTGCCAGCAGCCCGAGGAGGACCCGATTTGAGCAGTACTTC
-	TRBD2	TRBV7-9	TRBJ2-2	CASSPTLAATGELFF	TGTGCCAGCAGCCCAACTCTAGCGGCCACCGGGGAGCTGTTTTTT
once	-	TRBV13	TRBJ1-2	CASSQPAGHGYTF	TGTGCCAGCAGCCAACCGGCAGGGCATGGCTACACCTTC
-	-	TRBV7-9	TRBJ1-1	CASSFRQARGMNTEAFF	TGTGCCAGCAGCTTCAGACAGGCTCGTGGAATGAACACTGAAGCTTTCTTT
-	-	TRBV4-1	TRBJ2-1	CASSQEGRPVF	TGCGCCAGCAGCCAAGAGGGGCGCCCGGTCTTC
-	TRBD2	TRBV6-4	TRBJ2-3	CASSDGGDPTDTQYF	TGTGCCAGCAGTGATGGGGGGGATCCGACAGATACGCAGTATTTT
-	-	TRBV27	TRBJ2-7	CASSIIGSSYEQYF	TGTGCCAGCAGCATCATCGGGTCCTCCTACGAGCAGTACTTC
-	-	TRBV9	TRBJ2-7	CASSEGGGGYEQYF	TGTGCCAGCAGCGAGGGAGGGGGGGGCTACGAGCAGTACTTC
few	TRBD2	TRBV6-4	TRBJ2-3	CASRLADNTDTQYF	TGTGCCAGCAGACTAGCGGACAACACAGATACGCAGTATTTT
-	TRBD1	TRBV14	TRBJ2-7	CASSQDTGQGNYEQYF	TGTGCCAGCAGCCAAGATACGGGACAGGGGAATTACGAGCAGTACTTC
-	TRBD2	TRBV27	TRBJ2-7	CASSLFGGSYEQYF	TGTGCCAGCAGTTTATTTGGCGGGAGCTACGAGCAGTACTTC
-	-	TRBV6-1	TRBJ2-1	CATSAYNEQFF	TGTGCCACTTCAGCGTACAATGAGCAGTTCTTC
-	TRBD2	TRBV11-1	TRBJ2-1	CASSLASGSGNEQFF	TGTGCCAGCAGCTTAGCTAGCGGGAGTGGAAATGAGCAGTTCTTC
-	TRBD1	TRBV6-1	TRBJ1-2	CASSDLWTGGNYGYTF	TGTGCCAGCAGTGATCTTTGGACAGGCGGAAACTATGGCTACACCTTC
-	TRBD2	TRBV2	TRBJ2-7	CASSSGTSGYYEQYF	TGTGCCAGCAGTAGCGGGACTAGCGGTTACTACGAGCAGTACTTC
once	TRBD1	TRBV27	TRBJ2-3	CASSLPGQGITGTDTQYF	TGTGCCAGCAGTCTACCGGGACAGGGGATCACGGGCACAGATACGCAGTATTTT
-	-	TRBV28	TRBJ1-5	CASSLEGYRQPQHF	TGTGCCAGCAGTTTAGAGGGTTATCGTCAGCCCCAGCATTTT
-	TRBD1	TRBV7-9	TRBJ2-7	CASSFVQTGVDEQYF	TGTGCCAGCAGCTTCGTACAGACAGGGGTCGACGAGCAGTACTTC
-	-	TRBV28	TRBJ2-7	CASSSAYRQPSYEQYF	TGTGCCAGCAGTTCGGCCTATCGACAGCCATCCTACGAGCAGTACTTC
-	-	TRBV7-8	TRBJ1-1	CASSLAPQGTEAFF	TGTGCCAGCAGCTTAGCCCCCCAGGGGACTGAAGCTTTCTTT
-	-	TRBV21-1	TRBJ1-2	CASSKGTAPNYGYTF	TGTGCCAGCAGCAAAGGGACAGCCCCTAACTATGGCTACACCTTC
-	-	TRBV16	TRBJ1-5	CASSQSSILTDSNQPQHF	TGTGCCAGCAGCCAATCATCCATACTTACAGATAGCAATCAGCCCCAGCATTTT
-	TRBD2	TRBV7-3	TRBJ2-3	CASSLVGGADTQYF	TGTGCCAGCAGCTTAGTCGGGGGGGCAGATACGCAGTATTTT
-	-	TRBV6-4	TRBJ2-3	CASSAGSTDTQYF	TGTGCCAGCAGTGCGGGGTCCACAGATACGCAGTATTTT
-	TRBD2	TRBV28	TRBJ2-1	CASSRAGTLAASREQFF	TGTGCCAGCAGTCGCGCGGGTACACTAGCGGCCTCAAGGGAGCAGTTCTTC
-	TRBD1	TRBV6-5	TRBJ2-7	CASSYFGQGYEQYF	TGTGCCAGCAGTTACTTTGGACAGGGCTACGAGCAGTACTTC
-	-	TRBV30	TRBJ1-1	CAWIYGGSGTEAFF	TGTGCCTGGATTTATGGCGGCTCAGGGACTGAAGCTTTCTTT
-	-	TRBV13	TRBJ2-7	CASSLGQGAYEQYF	TGTGCCAGCAGCTTAGGCCAGGGCGCCTACGAGCAGTACTTC
-	TRBD1	TRBV10-3	TRBJ1-2	CATPGQVYGYTF	TGTGCCACCCCGGGACAGGTCTATGGCTACACCTTC
-	TRBD1	TRBV16	TRBJ2-7	CASSRDRGNEQYF	TGTGCCAGCAGCCGGGACAGGGGTAACGAGCAGTACTTC
-	TRBD1	TRBV6-6	TRBJ2-5	CASSSEDRVRETQYF	TGTGCCAGCAGTTCCGAAGACAGGGTCCGAGAGACCCAGTACTTC
-	-	TRBV19	TRBJ2-1	CASRAFMDEQFF	TGTGCCAGTAGAGCCTTTATGGATGAGCAGTTCTTC
-	-	TRBV9	TRBJ2-5	CASSVGGTGETQYF	TGTGCCAGCAGCGTAGGCGGCACCGGGGAGACCCAGTACTTC